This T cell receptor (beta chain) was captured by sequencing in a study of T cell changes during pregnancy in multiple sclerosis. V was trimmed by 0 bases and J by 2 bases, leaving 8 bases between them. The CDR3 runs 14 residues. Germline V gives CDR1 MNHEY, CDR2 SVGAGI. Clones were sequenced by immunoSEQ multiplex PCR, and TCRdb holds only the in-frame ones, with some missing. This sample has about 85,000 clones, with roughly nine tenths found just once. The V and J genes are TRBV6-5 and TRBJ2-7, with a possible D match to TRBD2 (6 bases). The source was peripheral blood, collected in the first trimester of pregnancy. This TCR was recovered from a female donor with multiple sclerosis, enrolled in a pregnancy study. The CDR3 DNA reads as TGTGCCAGCAGTTACTCCGGGGAGGCCTACGAGCAGTACTTC. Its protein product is CASSYSGEAYEQYF.